The rows below give T cell receptor beta chains drawn from one sample of a study of control samples from healthy donors and cancer patients. Some clones are missing from TCRdb's copy, which holds only in-frame ones; the method was immunoSEQ multiplex PCR. The sample holds 95,000 to 150,000 clones, 87% seen once. The sequencing input was blood. Receptors were obtained from a man aged 40-49 years in good health. The CDR3 runs from the conserved cysteine through the conserved F or W. The order of the fields is D gene, J gene, V gene, clone size, CDR3 protein, CDR3 DNA. A D gene is named only where the DNA matches it firmly. Size tells how often a clone was seen (once, few, many) or the class of an expanded clone, and some rows leave it out.

D gene: NA; J gene: TRBJ2-7; V gene: TRBV24-1; clone size: NA; CDR3 protein: CATSDSRHYEQYF; CDR3 DNA: TGTGCCACCAGTGACTCGCGGCACTACGAGCAGTACTTC
D gene: NA; J gene: TRBJ2-5; V gene: TRBV2; clone size: NA; CDR3 protein: CASSDRRGNLRETQYF; CDR3 DNA: TGTGCCAGCAGTGATCGACGGGGGAATCTCCGGGAGACCCAGTACTTC
D gene: NA; J gene: TRBJ2-1; V gene: TRBV29-1; clone size: NA; CDR3 protein: CSVEEGGYYNEQFF; CDR3 DNA: TGCAGCGTTGAGGAGGGGGGCTATTACAATGAGCAGTTCTTC
D gene: TRBD1; J gene: TRBJ1-2; V gene: TRBV19; clone size: NA; CDR3 protein: CASSLPTGGYYGYTF; CDR3 DNA: TGTGCCAGTAGTTTACCGACAGGGGGTTACTATGGCTACACCTTC
D gene: TRBD1; J gene: TRBJ1-2; V gene: TRBV24-1; clone size: once; CDR3 protein: CATSDSDREYGYTF; CDR3 DNA: TGTGCCACCAGTGACTCTGACAGGGAGTATGGCTACACCTTC
D gene: NA; J gene: TRBJ2-1; V gene: TRBV18; clone size: few; CDR3 protein: CASSPLATGTYNEQFF; CDR3 DNA: TGTGCCAGCTCACCACTGGCCACGGGTACCTACAATGAGCAGTTCTTC
D gene: TRBD1; J gene: TRBJ1-6; V gene: TRBV2; clone size: NA; CDR3 protein: CASRPTGGYNSPLHF; CDR3 DNA: TGTGCCAGCAGACCTACAGGGGGCTATAATTCACCCCTCCACTTT
D gene: NA; J gene: TRBJ2-1; V gene: TRBV6-1; clone size: NA; CDR3 protein: CASSGRGLSSYNEQFF; CDR3 DNA: TGTGCCAGCAGTGGCAGGGGCCTGAGCTCCTACAATGAGCAGTTCTTC
D gene: NA; J gene: TRBJ1-6; V gene: TRBV23-1; clone size: NA; CDR3 protein: CASSQYSPDPRSPLHF; CDR3 DNA: TGCGCCAGCAGTCAATACTCTCCGGACCCGCGTTCACCCCTCCACTTT
D gene: NA; J gene: TRBJ2-2; V gene: TRBV2; clone size: NA; CDR3 protein: CASRLGKPNTGELFF; CDR3 DNA: TGTGCCAGCAGATTAGGAAAGCCGAACACCGGGGAGCTGTTTTTT
D gene: TRBD2; J gene: TRBJ2-5; V gene: TRBV7-9; clone size: NA; CDR3 protein: CASSRGRVTSGGLQETQYF; CDR3 DNA: TGTGCCAGCAGCCGCGGACGTGTGACTAGCGGGGGGCTCCAAGAGACCCAGTACTTC
D gene: TRBD1; J gene: TRBJ1-1; V gene: TRBV5-4; clone size: NA; CDR3 protein: CASSTYEGQWLSAFF; CDR3 DNA: TGTGCCAGCAGCACGTATGAGGGACAGTGGCTTTCGGCTTTCTTT
D gene: TRBD1; J gene: TRBJ1-5; V gene: TRBV30; clone size: NA; CDR3 protein: CAWSPGQGAPQPQHF; CDR3 DNA: TGTGCCTGGAGTCCGGGGCAGGGGGCTCCTCAGCCCCAGCATTTT
D gene: TRBD1; J gene: TRBJ1-5; V gene: TRBV19; clone size: NA; CDR3 protein: CATVRDRVNNQPQHF; CDR3 DNA: TGTGCCACCGTACGGGACAGGGTGAACAATCAGCCCCAGCATTTT
D gene: NA; J gene: TRBJ2-1; V gene: TRBV2; clone size: NA; CDR3 protein: CASSWRDNEQFF; CDR3 DNA: TGTGCCAGCAGTTGGCGGGACAATGAGCAGTTCTTC
D gene: NA; J gene: TRBJ2-3; V gene: TRBV15; clone size: few; CDR3 protein: CATSRDLRDTQYF; CDR3 DNA: TGTGCCACCAGCAGAGATCTCCGGGATACGCAGTATTTT
D gene: NA; J gene: TRBJ2-5; V gene: TRBV7-2; clone size: NA; CDR3 protein: CASSGESQTQYF; CDR3 DNA: TGTGCCAGCAGCGGAGAATCGCAGACCCAGTACTTC
D gene: NA; J gene: TRBJ2-5; V gene: TRBV29-1; clone size: NA; CDR3 protein: CSVVGTGETQYF; CDR3 DNA: TGCAGCGTTGTAGGGACCGGAGAGACCCAGTACTTC
D gene: TRBD1; J gene: TRBJ2-4; V gene: TRBV6-5; clone size: NA; CDR3 protein: CASSTGDEDIQYF; CDR3 DNA: TGTGCCAGCAGTACAGGGGATGAAGACATTCAGTACTTC
D gene: NA; J gene: TRBJ1-1; V gene: TRBV11-2; clone size: NA; CDR3 protein: CASRSRALGAFF; CDR3 DNA: TGTGCCAGCAGGTCCAGGGCCCTGGGGGCTTTCTTT